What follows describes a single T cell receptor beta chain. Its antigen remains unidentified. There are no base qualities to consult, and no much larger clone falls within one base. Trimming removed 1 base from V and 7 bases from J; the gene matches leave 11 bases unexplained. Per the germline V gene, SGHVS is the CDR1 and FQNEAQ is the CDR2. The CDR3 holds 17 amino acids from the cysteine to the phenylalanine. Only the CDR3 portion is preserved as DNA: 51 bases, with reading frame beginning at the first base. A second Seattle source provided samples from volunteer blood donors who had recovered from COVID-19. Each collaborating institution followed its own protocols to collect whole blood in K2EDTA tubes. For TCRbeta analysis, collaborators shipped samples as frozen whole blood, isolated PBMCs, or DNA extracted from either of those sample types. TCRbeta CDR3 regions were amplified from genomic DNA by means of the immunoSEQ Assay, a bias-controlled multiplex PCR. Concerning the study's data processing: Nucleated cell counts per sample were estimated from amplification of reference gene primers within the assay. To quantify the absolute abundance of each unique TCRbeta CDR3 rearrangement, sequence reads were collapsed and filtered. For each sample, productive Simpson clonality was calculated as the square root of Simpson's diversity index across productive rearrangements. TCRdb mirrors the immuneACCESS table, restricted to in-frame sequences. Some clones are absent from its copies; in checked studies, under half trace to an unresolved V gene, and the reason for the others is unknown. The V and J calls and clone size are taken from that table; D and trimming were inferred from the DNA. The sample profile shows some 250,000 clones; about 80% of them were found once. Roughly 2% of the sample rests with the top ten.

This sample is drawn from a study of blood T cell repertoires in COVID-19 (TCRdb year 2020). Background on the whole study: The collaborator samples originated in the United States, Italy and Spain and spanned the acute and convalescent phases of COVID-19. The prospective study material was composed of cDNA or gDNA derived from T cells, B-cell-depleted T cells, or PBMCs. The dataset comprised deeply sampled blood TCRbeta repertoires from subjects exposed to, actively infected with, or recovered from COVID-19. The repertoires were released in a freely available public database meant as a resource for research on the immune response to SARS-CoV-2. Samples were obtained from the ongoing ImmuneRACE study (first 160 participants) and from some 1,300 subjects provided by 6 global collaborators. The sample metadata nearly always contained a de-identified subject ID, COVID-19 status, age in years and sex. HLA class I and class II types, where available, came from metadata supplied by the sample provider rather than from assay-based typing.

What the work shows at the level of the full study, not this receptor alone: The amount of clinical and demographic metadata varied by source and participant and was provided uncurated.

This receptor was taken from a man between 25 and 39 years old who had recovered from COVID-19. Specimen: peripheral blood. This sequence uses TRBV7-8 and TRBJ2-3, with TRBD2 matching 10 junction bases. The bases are TGTGCCAGCAGCTTAGAGGGTAGCGGGGGGCCTCGTTATACGCAGTATTTT. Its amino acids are CASSLEGSGGPRYTQYF. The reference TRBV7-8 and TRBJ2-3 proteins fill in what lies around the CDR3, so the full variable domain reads GAGVSQSPRYKVAKRGQDVALRCDPISGHVSLFWYQQALGQGPEFLTYFQNEAQLDKSGLPSDRFFAERPEGSVSTLKIQRTQQEDSAVYLCASSLEGSGGPRYTQYFGPGTRLTVL.